This T cell receptor (beta chain) was identified during a study of memory CD4+ T cells and cytomegalovirus serostatus. General study results and limits: Repertoires predicted CMV serostatus with median bootstrapped AUC of roughly 0.95. CD4+ memory repertoires contained about 40% of the roughly 160 reported CMV TCRbeta sequences.

Concerning this clone itself: Its cognate antigen is unknown.

This CDR3 contains 16 residues. V trimming: 2 bases; J trimming: 3 bases; junction bases outside the gene matches: 8. Germline-derived CDR1 and CDR2 are MDHEN and SYDVKM. Produced via immunoSEQ multiplex PCR; TCRdb's table is partial and in-frame only. The table lists roughly 45,000 clones, just under 80% of them singletons. Single viable CD3+CD4+CD8-CD45RO+ cells were sorted as the memory CD4+ T cells. Sample: memory CD4+ T cells from blood. This clonotype was sampled from an adult in good health and CMV-seronegative. The V and J genes are TRBV28 and TRBJ1-1; 8 bases map to TRBD1. The CDR3 reads CASSLVQGAGDTEAFF. The CDR3 DNA reads as TGTGCCAGCAGTTTAGTTCAGGGGGCGGGGGACACTGAAGCTTTCTTT.